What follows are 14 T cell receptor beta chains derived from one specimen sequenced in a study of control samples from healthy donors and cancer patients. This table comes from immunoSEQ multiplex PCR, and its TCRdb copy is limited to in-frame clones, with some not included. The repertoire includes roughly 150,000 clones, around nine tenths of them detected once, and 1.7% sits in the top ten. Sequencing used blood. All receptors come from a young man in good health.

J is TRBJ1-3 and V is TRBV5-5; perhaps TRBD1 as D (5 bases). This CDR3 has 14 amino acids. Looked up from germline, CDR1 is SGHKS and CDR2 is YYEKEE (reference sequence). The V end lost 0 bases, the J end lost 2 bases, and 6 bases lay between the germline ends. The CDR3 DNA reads TGTGCCAGCAGCTTGGGAGGGGCTGGAAACACCATATATTTT. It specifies CASSLGGAGNTIYF.

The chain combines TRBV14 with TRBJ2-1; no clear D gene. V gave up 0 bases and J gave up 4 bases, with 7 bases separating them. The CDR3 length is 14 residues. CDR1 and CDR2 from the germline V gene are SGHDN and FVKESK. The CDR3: CASSQDYSYNEQFF. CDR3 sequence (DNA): TGTGCCAGCAGCCAAGATTACTCGTACAATGAGCAGTTCTTC.

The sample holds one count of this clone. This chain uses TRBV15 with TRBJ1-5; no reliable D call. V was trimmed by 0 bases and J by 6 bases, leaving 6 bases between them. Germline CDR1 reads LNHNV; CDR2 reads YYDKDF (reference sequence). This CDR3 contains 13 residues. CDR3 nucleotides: TGTGCCACCAGCAGAGATAGGAGTCAGCCCCAGCATTTT. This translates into CATSRDRSQPQHF. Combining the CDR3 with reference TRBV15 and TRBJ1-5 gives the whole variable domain DAMVIQNPRYQVTQFGKPVTLSCSQTLNHNVMYWYQQKSSQAPKLLFHYYDKDFNNEADTPDNFQSRRPNTSFCFLDIRSPGLGDTAMYLCATSRDRSQPQHFGDGTRLSIL.

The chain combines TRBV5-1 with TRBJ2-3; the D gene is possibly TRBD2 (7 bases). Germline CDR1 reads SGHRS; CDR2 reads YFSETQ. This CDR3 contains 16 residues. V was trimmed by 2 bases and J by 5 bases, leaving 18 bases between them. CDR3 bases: TGCGCCAGCAGCTTTGAGGGGGGGCAAGAAGAAGATACGCAGTATTTT. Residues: CASSFEGGQEEDTQYF. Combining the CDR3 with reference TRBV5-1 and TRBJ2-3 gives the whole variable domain KAGVTQTPRYLIKTRGQQVTLSCSPISGHRSVSWYQQTPGQGLQFLFEYFSETQRNKGNFPGRFSGRQFSNSRSEMNVSTLELGDSALYLCASSFEGGQEEDTQYFGPGTRLTVL.

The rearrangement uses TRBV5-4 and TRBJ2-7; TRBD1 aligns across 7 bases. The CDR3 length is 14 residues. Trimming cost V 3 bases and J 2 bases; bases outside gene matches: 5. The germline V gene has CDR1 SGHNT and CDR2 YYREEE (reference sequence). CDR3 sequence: CASSSTGPTYEQYF. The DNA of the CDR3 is TGTGCCAGCAGCTCGACAGGGCCCACCTACGAGCAGTACTTC.

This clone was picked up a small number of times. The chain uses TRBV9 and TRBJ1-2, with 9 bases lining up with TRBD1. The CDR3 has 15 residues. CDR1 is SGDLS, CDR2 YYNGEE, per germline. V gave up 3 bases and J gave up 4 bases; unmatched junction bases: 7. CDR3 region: CASSEGDRELYGYTF. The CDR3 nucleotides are TGTGCCAGCAGCGAGGGGGACAGGGAGCTCTATGGCTACACCTTC.

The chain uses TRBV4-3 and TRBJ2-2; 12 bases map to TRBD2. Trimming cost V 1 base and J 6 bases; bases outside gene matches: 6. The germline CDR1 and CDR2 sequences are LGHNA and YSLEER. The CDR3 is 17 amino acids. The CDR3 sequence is CASSQVFPSGGAGELFF. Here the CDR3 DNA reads TGCGCCAGCAGCCAAGTTTTTCCTAGCGGGGGGGCCGGGGAGCTGTTTTTT.

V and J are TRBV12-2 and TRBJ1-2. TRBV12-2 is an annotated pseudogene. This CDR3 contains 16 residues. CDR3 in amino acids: CASRLASGCSNYGYTF. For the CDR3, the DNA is TGTGCAAGTCGCTTAGCTTCGGGGTGTTCGAACTATGGCTACACCTTC.

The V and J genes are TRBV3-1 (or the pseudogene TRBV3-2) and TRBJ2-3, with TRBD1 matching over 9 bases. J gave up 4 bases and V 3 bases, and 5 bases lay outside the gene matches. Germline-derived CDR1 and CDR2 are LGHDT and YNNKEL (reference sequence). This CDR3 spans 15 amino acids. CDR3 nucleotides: TGTGCCAGCAGCCAGGACTGGACAGGGGCAGATACGCAGTATTTT. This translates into CASSQDWTGADTQYF.

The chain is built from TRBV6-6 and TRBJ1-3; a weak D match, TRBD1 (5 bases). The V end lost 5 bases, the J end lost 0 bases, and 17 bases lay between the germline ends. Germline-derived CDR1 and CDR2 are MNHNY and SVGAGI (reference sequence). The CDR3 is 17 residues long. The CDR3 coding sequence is TGTGCCAGCAGTCCGACCGGTGGGACGGACTCTGGAAACACCATATATTTT. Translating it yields CASSPTGGTDSGNTIYF.

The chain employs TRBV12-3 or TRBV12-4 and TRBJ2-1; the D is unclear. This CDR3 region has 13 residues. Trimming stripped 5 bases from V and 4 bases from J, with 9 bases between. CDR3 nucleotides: TGTGCCAGCAGTATGGACCGGTACAATGAGCAGTTCTTC. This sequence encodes CASSMDRYNEQFF.

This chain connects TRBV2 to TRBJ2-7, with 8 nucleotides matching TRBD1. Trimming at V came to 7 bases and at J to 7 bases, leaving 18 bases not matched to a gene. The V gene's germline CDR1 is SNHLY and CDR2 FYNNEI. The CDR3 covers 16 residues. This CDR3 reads CASKGPRGQGAREQYF. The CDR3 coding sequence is TGTGCCAGCAAAGGCCCTCGGGGTCAGGGGGCGCGGGAGCAGTACTTC.

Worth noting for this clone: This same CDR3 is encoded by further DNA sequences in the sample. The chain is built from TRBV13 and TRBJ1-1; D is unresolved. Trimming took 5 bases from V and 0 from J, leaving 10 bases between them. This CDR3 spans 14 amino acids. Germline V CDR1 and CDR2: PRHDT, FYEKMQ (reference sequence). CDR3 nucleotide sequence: TGTGCCAGCAGCCCGCGGACGGTGAACACTGAAGCTTTCTTT. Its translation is CASSPRTVNTEAFF.

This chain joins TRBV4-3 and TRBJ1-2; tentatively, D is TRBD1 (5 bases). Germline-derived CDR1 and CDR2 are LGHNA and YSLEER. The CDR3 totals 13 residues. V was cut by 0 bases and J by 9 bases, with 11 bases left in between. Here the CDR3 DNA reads TGCGCCAGCAGCCAAGATGGCAGGGATAGCTACACCTTC. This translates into CASSQDGRDSYTF.